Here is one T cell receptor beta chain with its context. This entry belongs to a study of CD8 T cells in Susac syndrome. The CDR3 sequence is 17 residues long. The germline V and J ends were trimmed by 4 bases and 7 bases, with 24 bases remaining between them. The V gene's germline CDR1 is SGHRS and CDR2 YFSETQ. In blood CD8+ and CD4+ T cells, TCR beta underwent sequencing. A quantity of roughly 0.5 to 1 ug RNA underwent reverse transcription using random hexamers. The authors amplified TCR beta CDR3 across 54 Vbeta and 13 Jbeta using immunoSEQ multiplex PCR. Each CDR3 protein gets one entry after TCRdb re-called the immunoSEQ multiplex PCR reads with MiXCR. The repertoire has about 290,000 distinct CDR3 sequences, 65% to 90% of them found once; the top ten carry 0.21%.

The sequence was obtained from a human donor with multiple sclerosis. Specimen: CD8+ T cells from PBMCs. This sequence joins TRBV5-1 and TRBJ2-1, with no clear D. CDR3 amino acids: CASSLAPPGAVGNEQFF. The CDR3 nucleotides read TGCGCCAGCAGCCTTGCCCCCCCAGGTGCAGTAGGGAATGAGCAGTTCTTC.